These 10 T cell receptor beta chains were sequenced from one sample in a study of response to subunit inactivated influenza vaccine. TCRdb re-called the RT-PCR reads with MiXCR, one entry per CDR3 protein. The sample has roughly 780,000 distinct CDR3 sequences, 15% to 20% seen once. The sequences come from PBMCs from blood, collected 5 days after vaccination. These TCRs come from a middle-aged man who received an inactivated influenza vaccine.

This chain links TRBV28 with TRBJ2-7, with TRBD2 as a possible D gene (6 bases). Germline V gene data show CDR1 as MDHEN and CDR2 as SYDVKM. The V end lost 7 bases, the J end lost 7 bases, and 11 bases lay between the germline ends. The CDR3 sequence is 11 residues long. The CDR3 nucleotides read TGTGCCAGCATGGGGGGTCGGGAGCAGTACTTC. Amino acids: CASMGGREQYF. Looking up the rest from reference TRBV28 and TRBJ2-7 gives the full variable domain: DVKVTQSSRYLVKRTGEKVFLECVQDMDHENMFWYRQDPGLGLRLIYFSYDVKMKEKGDIPEGYSVSREKKERFSLILESASTNQTSMYLCASMGGREQYFGPGTRLTVT.

This clonotype was counted only a few times. The chain has TRBV12-3 or TRBV12-4 and TRBJ2-1, with D possibly TRBD1 on 6 matching bases. The CDR3 extends over 15 amino acids. The V end lost 2 bases, the J end lost 8 bases, and 16 bases lay between the germline ends. CDR3 in amino acids: CASSLSGANVYEQFF. The CDR3, as DNA: TGTGCCAGCAGTTTATCAGGGGCTAACGTCTATGAGCAGTTCTTC.

This rearrangement joins TRBV5-1 to TRBJ1-6; 7 positions agree with TRBD1. This CDR3 has 18 amino acids. Germline values: CDR1 SGHRS, CDR2 YFSETQ. Trimming removed 0 bases from V and 3 bases from J; junction bases left unmatched: 9. DNA of the CDR3: TGCGCCAGCAGCTTGGTCTACCGGAGGGACAGCTATAATTCACCCCTCCACTTT. Encoded protein: CASSLVYRRDSYNSPLHF.

This chain links TRBV3-1 with TRBJ2-4; no definite D call. There are 15 residues in the CDR3. In germline, CDR1 is LGHDT, CDR2 YNNKEL (reference sequence). V was clipped by 0 bases and J by 4 bases, with 10 bases between them. The CDR3 nucleotides are TGTGCCAGCAGCCAAGAACGGGTCGATAAAAACATTCAGTACTTC. As protein: CASSQERVDKNIQYF. The full variable domain, in which reference TRBV3-1 and TRBJ2-4 provide the parts outside the CDR3, is DTAVSQTPKYLVTQMGNDKSIKCEQNLGHDTMYWYKQDSKKFLKIMFSYNNKELIINETVPNRFSPKSPDKAHLNLHINSLELGDSAVYFCASSQERVDKNIQYFGAGTRLSVL.

V is TRBV18 and J is TRBJ1-2; a weak D match, TRBD1 (6 bases). Germline CDR1 and CDR2: KGHSH and LQKENI. Trimming pared 6 bases from V and 1 base from J, leaving 15 bases between. The CDR3 has 15 residues. This CDR3 reads CASSTSGRGNYGYTF. As DNA, the CDR3 is TGTGCCAGCTCCACCTCGGGCAGGGGTAACTATGGCTACACCTTC.

The chain has TRBV2 and TRBJ2-5; D tentatively fits TRBD1 or TRBD2 (6 bases each). Trimming pared 1 base from V and 1 base from J, leaving 16 bases between. Germline V gene sequence: CDR1 SNHLY, CDR2 FYNNEI. This CDR3 spans 17 amino acids. The CDR3 region has the DNA TGTGCCAGCAGTGAAGTCCTGGTGGGGGGCGCCCAAGAGACCCAGTACTTC. Translated, it gives CASSEVLVGGAQETQYF.

This clonotype was recorded many times. The J gene is TRBJ1-5, the V gene TRBV12-3 or TRBV12-4; no clear D gene. CDR3 length equals 13 residues. Trimming pared 7 bases from V and 8 bases from J, leaving 15 bases between. CDR3 sequence: CASTLAGGKPQHF. The CDR3 DNA follows: TGTGCCAGCACCTTAGCGGGAGGAAAGCCCCAGCATTTT.

This clonotype was counted between two and nine times. This chain uses TRBV20-1 with TRBJ2-1; D remains unclear. Between the trimmed V and J ends, which lost 2 bases and 13 bases, there was a span of 15 bases. The CDR3 is 12 residues long. The germline V gene has CDR1 DFQATT and CDR2 SNEGSKA (reference sequence). CDR3 region: CSARHPRLEQFF. CDR3 nucleotide sequence: TGCAGTGCTAGACACCCGCGGTTGGAACAGTTCTTC.

This clonotype was seen more than once but under ten times. The chain carries TRBV19 and TRBJ1-2, with TRBD1 matching over 8 bases. V lost 3 bases and J lost 0; bases outside the gene matches: 9. The V gene's germline CDR1 is LNHDA and CDR2 SQIVND (reference sequence). The CDR3 is 17 residues long. The CDR3 protein is CASSIDGAGGTNYGYTF. The CDR3 DNA reads as TGTGCCAGTAGTATCGACGGGGCAGGGGGCACTAACTATGGCTACACCTTC.

The CDR3 spells CASSQRGTARELFF. Written as DNA, the CDR3 is TGTGCCAGCAGTCAAAGGGGGACTGCGAGGGAGCTGTTTTTT. The chain combines TRBV6-2 or TRBV6-3 with TRBJ2-2; D could derive from TRBD1 or TRBD2 (6 bases each). Germline CDR1 MNHEY, CDR2 SVGEGT. The CDR3 consists of 14 residues. V lost 5 bases and J 9 bases, leaving 16 bases between the germline ends.